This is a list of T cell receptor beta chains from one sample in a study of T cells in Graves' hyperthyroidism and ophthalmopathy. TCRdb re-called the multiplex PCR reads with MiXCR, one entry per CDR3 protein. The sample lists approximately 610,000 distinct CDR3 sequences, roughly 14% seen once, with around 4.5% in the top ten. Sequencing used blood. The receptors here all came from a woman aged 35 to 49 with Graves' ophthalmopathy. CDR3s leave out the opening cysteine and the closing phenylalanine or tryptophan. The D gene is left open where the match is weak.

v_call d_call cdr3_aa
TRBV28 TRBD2 ASSSESWTSGRMGPYEQY
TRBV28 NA ASTTWTLRTEQY
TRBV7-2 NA ASSLVPGPYEQY
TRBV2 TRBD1 AGQGEANYGYT
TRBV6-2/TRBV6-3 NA ASSYTIGGTEAF
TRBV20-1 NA SARDSGEETQY
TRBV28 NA ASILTGGPSDSPLH
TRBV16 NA ASSQAGEYGYT
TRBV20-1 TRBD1 SADTRTGGYEQY
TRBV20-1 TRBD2 SASGTSGSGYQQY
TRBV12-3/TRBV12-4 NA ASSRSSEYEQY
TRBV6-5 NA ASKGEANYGYT
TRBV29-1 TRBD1 SVDSGTGENQPQH
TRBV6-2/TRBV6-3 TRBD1 ASSYTRRTGSKVPQH
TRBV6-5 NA ASSYSSSLTTEAF
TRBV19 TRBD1 ASSPKGQGYSYEQY
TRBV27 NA ASSPNNPSYEQY
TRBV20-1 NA SARDNRAGFSYEQY
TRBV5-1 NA ASQQGLGTMNTEAF
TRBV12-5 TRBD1 ASGTGTDRSELF
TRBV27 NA ASSLGGVATEQY
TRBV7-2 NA ASSLGRWETQY
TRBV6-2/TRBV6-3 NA ASSYTSPQETQY
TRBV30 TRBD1 AWSLQGAGGYT
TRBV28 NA ASSSEGWGSYEQY
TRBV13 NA ASSLARGSETQY
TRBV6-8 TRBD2 ASSEPGLAGGVGTQY
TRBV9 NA ASSVGQISTDTQY
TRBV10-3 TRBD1 AISGGQGVSNTEAF
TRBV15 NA ATSRARRTDGGNTIY
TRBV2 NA ASSEQGFGQPQH
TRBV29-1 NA SVDGQGGTEAF
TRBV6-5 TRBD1 ASRTPLGTGGYEQY